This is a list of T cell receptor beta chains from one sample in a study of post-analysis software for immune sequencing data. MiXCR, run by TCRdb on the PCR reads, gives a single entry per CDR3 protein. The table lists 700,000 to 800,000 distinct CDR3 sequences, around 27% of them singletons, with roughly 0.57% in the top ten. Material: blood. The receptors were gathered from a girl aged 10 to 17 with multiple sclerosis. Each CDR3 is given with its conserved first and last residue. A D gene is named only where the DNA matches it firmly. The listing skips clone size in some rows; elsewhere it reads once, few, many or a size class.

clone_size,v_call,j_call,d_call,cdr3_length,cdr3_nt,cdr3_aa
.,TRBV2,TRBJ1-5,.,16,TGTGCCAGCAGTGAAGACAGGGTAGTCAGCAATCGGCCCCAGCATTTT,CASSEDRVVSNRPQHF
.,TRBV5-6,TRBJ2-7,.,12,TGTGCCAGCGGACGGATAACCTACGAGCAGTACTTC,CASGRITYEQYF
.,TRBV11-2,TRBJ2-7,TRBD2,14,TGTGCCAGCAGCTTTAGTGGGAGGGGCTACGAGCAGTACTTC,CASSFSGRGYEQYF
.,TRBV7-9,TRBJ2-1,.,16,TGTGCCAGCAGCTTCCCCCGACCAGCGGCCTACAATGAGCAGTCCTTC,CASSFPRPAAYNEQSF
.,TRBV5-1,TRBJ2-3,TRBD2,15,TGCGCCAGCAGCCTCCAAGCGGGGGGGGCAGATACGCAGTATTTT,CASSLQAGGADTQYF
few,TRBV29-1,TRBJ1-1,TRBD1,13,TGCAGCGGTTTGACAGGGCTTGACACTGAAGCTTTCTTT,CSGLTGLDTEAFF
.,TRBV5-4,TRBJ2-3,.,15,TGTGCCAGCAGCGCCACCGGTAGGCAAGTAGATACGCAGTATTTT,CASSATGRQVDTQYF
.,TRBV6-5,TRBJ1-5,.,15,TGTGCCAGCAGTACCCGACAGAGTAGCAATCAGCCCCAGCATTTT,CASSTRQSSNQPQHF
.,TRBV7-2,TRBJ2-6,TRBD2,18,TGTGCCAGACGGGGGCAAGCGGGAGACCCCTCTGGGGCCAACGTCCTGACTTTC,CARRGQAGDPSGANVLTF
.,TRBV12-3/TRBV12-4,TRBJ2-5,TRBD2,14,TGTGCCAGCAGAGAGGGACTAGGGAGCAAGACCCAGTACTTC,CASREGLGSKTQYF
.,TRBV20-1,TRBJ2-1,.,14,TGCAGTGCTAGGGGCACCCCGGGTCTGGGTGAGCAGTTCTTC,CSARGTPGLGEQFF
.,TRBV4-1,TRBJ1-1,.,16,TGCGCCAGCAGCCGAGTGCCGGCAGGGGCGAACACTGAAGCTTTCTTT,CASSRVPAGANTEAFF
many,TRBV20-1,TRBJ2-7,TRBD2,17,TGCAGTGCTAGAGATCGGGTTCAGGGACTAGCGTTCGCCGAGCAGTACTTC,CSARDRVQGLAFAEQYF